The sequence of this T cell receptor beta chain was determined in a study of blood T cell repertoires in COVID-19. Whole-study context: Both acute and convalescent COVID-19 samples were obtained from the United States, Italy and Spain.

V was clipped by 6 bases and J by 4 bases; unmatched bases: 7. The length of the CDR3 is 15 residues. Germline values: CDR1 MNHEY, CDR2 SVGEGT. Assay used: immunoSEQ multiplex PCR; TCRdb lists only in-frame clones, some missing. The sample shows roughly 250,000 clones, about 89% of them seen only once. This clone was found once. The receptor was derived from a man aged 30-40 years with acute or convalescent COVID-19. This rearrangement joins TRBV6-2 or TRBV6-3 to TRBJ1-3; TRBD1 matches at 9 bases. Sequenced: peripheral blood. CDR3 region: CASSRDRDSGNTIYF. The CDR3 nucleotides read TGTGCCAGCAGCAGGGACAGGGATTCCGGAAACACCATATATTTT.